The TCR beta chain described here comes from a study of blood T cell repertoires in COVID-19. Study in general: Italy, Spain and the United States were the sources of the convalescent and acute COVID-19 samples.

The assay was immunoSEQ multiplex PCR, and TCRdb's table has in-frame clones only and misses some. The sample consists of 450,000 to 600,000 clones, 87% of them appearing once. Germline CDR1 is SGHRS and CDR2 is YFSETQ. Trimming left V 0 bases short and J 6 bases short, with 8 bases between. The CDR3 loop spans 13 amino acids. Source material: PBMCs or T cells enriched from blood (not recorded which). The receptor comes from a woman under 30 who had recovered from COVID-19. V gene TRBV5-1 combines with J gene TRBJ2-3; D perhaps matches TRBD2 (6 bases). CDR3 DNA: TGCGCCAGCAGCTTGGAGGGGAGGGATACGCAGTATTTT. Translating gives CASSLEGRDTQYF.